A single sample gave rise to the 9 T cell receptor beta chains below, sequenced in a study of cytomegalovirus exposure and HLA in healthy donors. The primer mix had 60 Vbeta and 13 Jbeta primers. Clones were read by immunoSEQ multiplex PCR, and TCRdb kept only the in-frame ones, dropping some. The sample consists of 60,000 to 70,000 clones, approximately 68% of them appearing once. Input material: PBMCs. These receptor sequences come from a young woman in good health and CMV-seronegative.

In DNA, the CDR3 is TGTGCCAGCAGCTCGGACAGGGTGGGAGAGACCCAGTACTTC. This gives the protein CASSSDRVGETQYF. V usage is TRBV11-3 and J usage is TRBJ2-5; TRBD1 agrees at 8 bases. The V gene end was trimmed by 4 bases and the J gene end by 4 bases; junction bases not matched to a gene: 5. CDR1 is SGHNT, CDR2 YENEEA, per germline. CDR3 size: 14 residues.

The chain uses TRBV7-8 and TRBJ2-3; 10 bases align to TRBD2. V lost 9 bases and J lost 7; bases outside the gene matches: 13. CDR1 is SGHVS and CDR2 is FQNEAQ in the germline V gene. This CDR3 region has 15 residues. The CDR3 here is CASRPAGLARHTQYF. The CDR3 DNA reads as TGTGCCAGTAGGCCGGCGGGACTAGCGAGACATACGCAGTATTTT.

This clone has a handful of counts. This chain joins TRBV5-5 and TRBJ1-2, with unresolved D. Trimming stripped 3 bases from V and 8 bases from J, with 14 bases between. This CDR3 contains 13 residues. Germline V gives CDR1 SGHKS, CDR2 YYEKEE (reference sequence). CDR3 sequence: CASSSLAGTGYTF. CDR3 nucleotide sequence: TGTGCCAGCAGCTCCCTAGCGGGAACCGGCTACACCTTC.

The V gene is TRBV4-1, the J gene TRBJ2-2; 11 positions match TRBD2. The CDR3 extends over 18 amino acids. Germline trimming cut 4 bases from V and 5 bases from J; bases unmatched to any gene: 12. The germline V gene encodes CDR1 MGHRA and CDR2 YSYEKL. The CDR3, as DNA: TGCGCCAGCAGCCCGCATAGCGGGGGGGCTGTAAGAACCGGGGAGCTGTTTTTT. Protein product: CASSPHSGGAVRTGELFF.

The gene calls are TRBV18 and TRBJ2-7; 9 nucleotides line up with TRBD1. This CDR3 region has 13 residues. Germline V lookup: CDR1 KGHSH, CDR2 LQKENI. V gave up 7 bases and J gave up 6 bases; unmatched junction bases: 7. The CDR3 sequence: CASWGGQGREQYF. In DNA, the CDR3 is TGTGCCAGCTGGGGGGGACAGGGACGCGAGCAGTACTTC.

To note about this clone: The final CDR3 position lacks the conserved phenylalanine or tryptophan, pointing to a likely read error. V gene TRBV4-1 combines with J gene TRBJ1-2; D call uncertain. CDR1 and CDR2 from the germline V gene are MGHRA and YSYEKL. The germline V and J ends were trimmed by 0 bases and 3 bases, with 20 bases remaining between them. The length of the CDR3 is 18 residues. The CDR3 sequence is CASSQEYRVIGNHYGYTV. CDR3 nucleotides: TGCGCCAGCAGCCAAGAATACCGGGTTATTGGTAATCACTATGGCTACACCGTC.

The chain employs TRBV5-1 and TRBJ1-2, with unresolved D. V was cut by 5 bases and J by 6 bases, with 14 bases left in between. The CDR3 has 13 amino acids. CDR1 is SGHRS, CDR2 YFSETQ, per germline. The CDR3 region has the DNA TGCGCCAGCAGTTCCGCGGCATCAAATGGCTACACCTTC. Encoded protein: CASSSAASNGYTF.

V gene TRBV18 combines with J gene TRBJ1-1, with 7 bases aligning to TRBD1. CDR1 and CDR2 (germline): KGHSH, LQKENI. The CDR3 sequence is 15 residues long. The trim removed 3 bases at V and 7 bases at J, leaving 11 bases unmatched. The DNA for the CDR3 is TGTGCCAGCTCACCTCCGACAGGGAACCGGGGTGAAGCTTTCTTT. The encoded protein is CASSPPTGNRGEAFF.

The rearrangement joins TRBV20-1 to TRBJ1-2; no clear D gene. The V end lost 5 bases, the J end lost 8 bases, and 12 bases lay between the germline ends. Germline CDR1 reads DFQATT; CDR2 reads SNEGSKA (reference sequence). The CDR3 runs 11 residues. The CDR3 region has the DNA TGCAGTGCTGAGCCTGGGGAGGGCTACACCTTC. Translation gives CSAEPGEGYTF.